This entry lists 25 T cell receptor beta chains sequenced from one sample in a study of T cell changes during pregnancy in multiple sclerosis. Libraries were prepared by immunoSEQ multiplex PCR; TCRdb keeps only in-frame clonotypes and omits some of them. The table has 39,000 or so clones, 90% to 95% seen once. Sequenced here: CD8+ T cells from peripheral blood mononuclear cells, sampled in the third trimester of pregnancy. The source of these receptors is a female donor with multiple sclerosis, enrolled in a pregnancy study.

V gene TRBV19 combines with J gene TRBJ2-1; 8 positions agree with TRBD2. The CDR3 loop spans 15 amino acids. The V gene end was trimmed by 6 bases and the J gene end by 0 bases; junction bases not matched to a gene: 4. Looked up from germline, CDR1 is LNHDA and CDR2 is SQIVND (reference sequence). The CDR3 is CASRGRGGSYNEQFF. In DNA, the CDR3 is TGTGCCAGTAGAGGTCGGGGGGGCTCCTACAATGAGCAGTTCTTC.

This sequence joins TRBV7-2 and TRBJ2-7; 8 bases align to TRBD2. Looked up from germline, CDR1 is SGHTA and CDR2 is FQGNSA. CDR3 length equals 15 residues. The J segment lost 6 bases and the V segment lost 3 bases, leaving 10 bases of the junction unmatched. The CDR3, as DNA: TGTGCCAGCAGCTTCAGGGGCGGGGGGACGGTCGAGCAGTACTTC. Its translation: CASSFRGGGTVEQYF.

This chain joins TRBV29-1 and TRBJ2-5, with TRBD2 identical over 7 bases. Germline CDR1 SQVTM, CDR2 ANQGSEA. The CDR3 has 17 residues. The trim removed 3 bases at V and 2 bases at J, leaving 15 bases unmatched. Written as DNA, the CDR3 is TGCAGCGTTGAGGGGGGGAGGGAGGAAACTTTTCAAGAGACCCAGTACTTC. Protein sequence: CSVEGGREETFQETQYF.

V and J are TRBV27 and TRBJ2-5; D perhaps matches TRBD1 (6 bases). The CDR3 consists of 12 residues. CDR1 is MNHEY and CDR2 is SMNVEV in the germline V gene (reference sequence). Trimming removed 7 bases at V and 7 bases at J, with 13 bases between. The chain's CDR3 is CASKAGDGTQYF. The CDR3 DNA sequence: TGTGCCAGCAAGGCAGGGGACGGGACCCAGTACTTC.

The chain combines TRBV2 with TRBJ2-1; D ambiguous. The V and J ends lost 3 bases and 7 bases respectively, with 7 bases between them. Looked up from germline, CDR1 is SNHLY and CDR2 is FYNNEI. The CDR3 runs to 12 residues. The CDR3 nucleotides read TGTGCCAGCAGTGACGTACGGAATGAGCAGTTCTTC. Its translation is CASSDVRNEQFF.

The V and J genes are TRBV7-9 and TRBJ2-5; the D gene is possibly TRBD2 (6 bases). The CDR3 totals 14 residues. V lost 4 bases and J lost 4, with 13 bases in between. The germline gives CDR1 SEHNR, CDR2 FQNEAQ (reference sequence). Written as DNA, the CDR3 is TGTGCCAGCAGCTCCGCGGGATTCCGAGAGACCCAGTACTTC. Translated: CASSSAGFRETQYF.

The J gene is TRBJ1-5, the V gene TRBV5-1; no reliable D call. The V gene's germline CDR1 is SGHRS and CDR2 YFSETQ. V was shortened by 0 bases and J by 7 bases, with 11 bases between the two germline ends. CDR3 length equals 14 residues. In DNA form, the CDR3 reads TGCGCCAGCAGCTTGGCTCCGGGAACGCAGCCCCAGCATTTT. This gives the protein CASSLAPGTQPQHF.

V usage is TRBV6-1 and J usage is TRBJ1-6, with 8 bases identical to TRBD1. Germline lookup yields CDR1 MNHNS and CDR2 SASEGT. Trimming removed 4 bases from V and 7 bases from J; junction bases left unmatched: 6. CDR3 length: 15 amino acids. The CDR3: CASSGQGAGNSPLHF. CDR3 DNA sequence: TGTGCCAGCAGTGGCCAGGGGGCTGGCAATTCACCCCTCCACTTT.

The chain is built from TRBV27 and TRBJ2-7, with 11 bases fitting TRBD2. After removal of 3 bases from V and 5 bases from J, the junction contained 6 bases not matched to a gene. CDR3 size: 15 residues. Germline CDR1 MNHEY, CDR2 SMNVEV (reference sequence). CDR3 amino acids: CASSFTSGSFDEQYF. The DNA of the CDR3 is TGTGCCAGCAGTTTTACTAGCGGGAGTTTCGACGAGCAGTACTTC.

The rearrangement uses TRBV10-3 and TRBJ2-6; TRBD2 might be the D (6 bases). The CDR3 runs to 16 residues. From germline, CDR1 is ENHRY and CDR2 SYGVKD. V was pared by 0 bases and J by 0 bases, with 6 bases between. CDR3 region: CAISESGGSGANVLTF. CDR3 DNA sequence: TGTGCCATCAGTGAGTCGGGGGGCTCTGGGGCCAACGTCCTGACTTTC.

The chain links TRBV7-3 to TRBJ2-3; the match to TRBD2 covers 11 bases. Germline-derived CDR1 and CDR2 are SGHTA and FQGTGA. The CDR3 is made up of 14 amino acids. Losses at the gene ends were 3 bases for V and 5 bases for J; bases not matched to a gene: 1. CDR3 nucleotide sequence: TGTGCCAGCAGCTTCGGGACTAGCGGAGATACGCAGTATTTT. It yields the protein CASSFGTSGDTQYF.

The chain is built from TRBV7-9 and TRBJ2-1, with 15 bases identical to TRBD2. The length of the CDR3 is 14 residues. Losses at the gene ends were 5 bases for V and 12 bases for J; bases not matched to a gene: 5. Per germline, CDR1 SEHNR and CDR2 FQNEAQ (reference sequence). The CDR3 is CASSPGLAGGWQFF. Written as DNA, the CDR3 is TGTGCCAGCAGCCCGGGACTAGCGGGAGGATGGCAGTTCTTC.

The V gene is TRBV28, the J gene TRBJ2-1, with 12 bases identical to TRBD2. The J segment lost 5 bases and the V segment lost 6 bases, leaving 17 bases of the junction unmatched. CDR1 and CDR2 from the germline V gene are MDHEN and SYDVKM. This CDR3 spans 19 amino acids. The CDR3 loop is CASSFGPGTSGSPNNEQFF. CDR3 DNA: TGTGCCAGCAGCTTCGGTCCCGGGACTAGCGGGTCCCCTAACAATGAGCAGTTCTTC.

The chain employs TRBV29-1 and TRBJ2-7, with 7 bases fitting TRBD1. This CDR3 region has 15 residues. Germline CDR1 is SQVTM and CDR2 is ANQGSEA. Germline trimming cut 5 bases from V and 2 bases from J; bases unmatched to any gene: 12. The CDR3 DNA is TGCAGCGTTTCCGGTATACAGGGGATAACCTACGAGCAGTACTTC. Its protein is CSVSGIQGITYEQYF.

By share, this clone ranks as medium-sized. This chain connects TRBV27 to TRBJ1-1; 9 bases align to TRBD1. This CDR3 has 12 residues. The V gene's germline CDR1 is MNHEY and CDR2 SMNVEV (reference sequence). With 3 bases clipped from V and 8 bases from J, the junction kept 1 base outside the gene matches. CDR3 DNA sequence: TGTGCCAGCAGTTTCGGGACAGGGGAAGCTTTCTTT. Its protein product is CASSFGTGEAFF.

J is TRBJ2-3 and V is TRBV5-1, with TRBD2 identical over 8 bases. The CDR3 extends over 16 amino acids. V shed 4 bases and J 2 bases; nucleotides not matched to a gene: 9. Germline CDR1 is SGHRS and CDR2 is YFSETQ. Here the CDR3 reads CASSAGNSGTTDTQYF. DNA of the CDR3: TGCGCCAGCAGCGCGGGAAATAGCGGGACCACAGATACGCAGTATTTT. Using reference TRBV5-1 and TRBJ2-3 for the parts outside the CDR3, the full variable domain is KAGVTQTPRYLIKTRGQQVTLSCSPISGHRSVSWYQQTPGQGLQFLFEYFSETQRNKGNFPGRFSGRQFSNSRSEMNVSTLELGDSALYLCASSAGNSGTTDTQYFGPGTRLTVL.

The chain carries TRBV6-1 and TRBJ1-4; no definite D call. The V gene lost 6 bases and the J gene lost 3 bases, with 11 bases spanning the gap. Germline V lookup: CDR1 MNHNS, CDR2 SASEGT. CDR3 length equals 14 residues. The CDR3 loop reads CASSAGFSNEKLFF. The CDR3 DNA reads as TGTGCCAGCAGCGCCGGGTTCTCTAATGAAAAACTGTTTTTT.

The chain links TRBV28 to TRBJ1-2, with 7 nucleotides matching TRBD1. The germline gives CDR1 MDHEN, CDR2 SYDVKM. CDR3 length: 14 residues. The trim removed 8 bases at V and 2 bases at J, leaving 8 bases unmatched. Here the CDR3 DNA reads TGTGCCAGCTGCTACAGGGGAGGAAACTATGGCTACACCTTC. It encodes CASCYRGGNYGYTF.

The chain links TRBV4-3 to TRBJ2-7, with 12 bases that match TRBD1. The CDR3 sequence is 15 residues long. The V and J ends lost 8 bases and 5 bases, in that order; junction bases with no gene match: 10. Germline values: CDR1 LGHNA, CDR2 YSLEER. This CDR3 reads CASSSTGTGGDEQYF. The CDR3 DNA reads TGCGCCAGCTCATCGACCGGGACAGGGGGCGACGAGCAGTACTTC.

V is TRBV29-1 and J is TRBJ1-1; TRBD1 is a possible D gene (5 bases). In germline, CDR1 is SQVTM, CDR2 ANQGSEA. Between the trimmed V and J ends, which lost 6 bases and 4 bases, there was a span of 18 bases. The CDR3 sequence is 14 residues long. CDR3 region: CSVHPGDGGTEAFF. CDR3 coding DNA: TGCAGCGTCCACCCGGGGGACGGTGGCACTGAAGCTTTCTTT. Using reference TRBV29-1 and TRBJ1-1 for the parts outside the CDR3, the full variable domain is SAVISQKPSRDICQRGTSLTIQCQVDSQVTMMFWYRQQPGQSLTLIATANQGSEATYESGFVIDKFPISRPNLTFSTLTVSNMSPEDSSIYLCSVHPGDGGTEAFFGQGTRLTVV.

The genes are TRBV15 and TRBJ2-5; no clear D gene. Between the trimmed V and J ends, which lost 8 bases and 7 bases, there was a span of 20 bases. CDR1 LNHNV and CDR2 YYDKDF come from the germline V gene (reference sequence). CDR3 length: 14 residues. The CDR3 loop is CATRTPSSRGTQYF. The CDR3 nucleotides are TGTGCCACCCGAACTCCCTCCTCGCGCGGGACCCAGTACTTC.

The chain is built from TRBV20-1 and TRBJ2-2; D gene unclear. Germline CDR1 reads DFQATT; CDR2 reads SNEGSKA (reference sequence). Trimming pared 6 bases from V and 7 bases from J, leaving 9 bases between. There are 11 residues in the CDR3. The CDR3 loop is CSATIYGELFF. The CDR3 DNA reads TGCAGTGCCACCATCTACGGGGAGCTGTTTTTT.

The CDR3 nucleotides are TGCGCCAGCAGCCAGGAAACTAGCAGTTCCTACGAGCAGTACTTC. Translation gives CASSQETSSSYEQYF. This chain connects TRBV4-3 to TRBJ2-7, with D possibly TRBD2 on 6 matching bases. The CDR3 has 15 residues. The ends were cut back, 3 bases at V and 1 base at J, with 13 bases in the middle. The germline V gene has CDR1 LGHNA and CDR2 YSLEER.

This chain links TRBV10-3 with TRBJ2-1, with 7 bases identical to TRBD2. J gave up 4 bases and V 6 bases, and 30 bases lay outside the gene matches. This CDR3 contains 22 residues. Germline V lookup: CDR1 ENHRY, CDR2 SYGVKD. CDR3 coding DNA: TGTGCCATCAGCGAATCTACCAGACCCAGATACTCTAGCGGAGGGGAATACAATGAGCAGTTCTTC. Residues: CAISESTRPRYSSGGEYNEQFF.

J is TRBJ1-4 and V is TRBV2; TRBD1 matches at 8 bases. The CDR3 has 16 residues. Germline V gene lookup returns CDR1 SNHLY and CDR2 FYNNEI. V trimming: 2 bases; J trimming: 8 bases; junction bases outside the gene matches: 10. CDR3 loop: CASSERGDRLLEKLFF. The CDR3 nucleotides read TGTGCCAGCAGTGAAAGAGGGGACAGGTTGTTAGAAAAACTGTTTTTT.